The 7 T cell receptor beta chains given below trace back to one sample, sequenced in a study of cytomegalovirus exposure and HLA in healthy donors. The primer mix had 60 Vbeta and 13 Jbeta primers. Profiled with immunoSEQ multiplex PCR; TCRdb holds only in-frame clones, not every one. The table includes approximately 120,000 clones, 80% detected once. Sequencing was done on a sample of PBMCs. The receptors were gathered from a man under 40 in good health and CMV-seropositive.

The chain couples TRBV6-6 to TRBJ2-1; TRBD2 is a possible D gene (5 bases). Trimming left V 1 base short and J 5 bases short, with 15 bases between. This CDR3 is built from 16 residues. Germline V gene data show CDR1 as MNHNY and CDR2 as SVGAGI (reference sequence). As DNA, the CDR3 is TGTGCCAGCAGTTACTATCGCGGGCCACCTGACAATGAGCAGTTCTTC. This codes for CASSYYRGPPDNEQFF.

V gene TRBV5-1 combines with J gene TRBJ2-7, with TRBD2 matching over 8 bases. Unmatched junction bases numbered 9, after V lost 4 bases and J lost 6 bases. This CDR3 contains 14 residues. Per the germline V gene, CDR1 is SGHRS and CDR2 is YFSETQ. CDR3 in amino acids: CASSPLAGLSEQYF. The CDR3 DNA follows: TGCGCCAGCAGCCCCCTAGCGGGCTTAAGCGAGCAGTACTTC.

V and J are TRBV15 and TRBJ1-2; D is undetermined. Trimming pared 4 bases from V and 1 base from J, leaving 10 bases between. CDR3 length equals 14 residues. CDR1 is LNHNV, CDR2 YYDKDF, per germline (reference sequence). DNA of the CDR3: TGTGCCACCAGCACCTCGGAGGGTAACTATGGCTACACCTTC. Translating it yields CATSTSEGNYGYTF.

The chain uses TRBV6-5 and TRBJ2-7, with D maybe TRBD1 (6 bases). The CDR3 is made up of 14 amino acids. Trimming shortened V by 6 bases and J by 5 bases, and 17 bases separated the two germline ends. Per the germline V gene, CDR1 is MNHEY and CDR2 is SVGAGI. The CDR3 is CASRRIQGVHEQYF. The CDR3, as DNA: TGTGCCAGCAGGCGGATACAGGGTGTCCACGAGCAGTACTTC.

The chain is built from TRBV5-1 and TRBJ1-1, with a possible D match to TRBD1 (6 bases). The CDR3 runs to 14 residues. With 5 bases removed from V and 0 bases from J, the gap between germline ends came to 11 bases. CDR1 is SGHRS, CDR2 YFSETQ, per germline. In nucleotides, the CDR3 is TGCGCCAGCAGTTCCGGGACACTGAACACTGAAGCTTTCTTT. Amino acids: CASSSGTLNTEAFF.

This sequence joins TRBV6-1 and TRBJ2-1, with TRBD2 identical over 12 bases. The CDR3 totals 17 residues. Germline loops: CDR1 MNHNS, CDR2 SASEGT. Trimming removed 4 bases from V and 2 bases from J; junction bases left unmatched: 6. The CDR3 DNA reads TGTGCCAGCAGTGGCCTAGCGGGGGGGCTCCCCTACAATGAGCAGTTCTTC. It specifies CASSGLAGGLPYNEQFF.

The V call is TRBV6-5, the J call TRBJ2-5; the match to TRBD2 covers 9 bases. J lost 1 base, V lost 3 bases, and 3 bases had no gene match. CDR1 is MNHEY, CDR2 SVGAGI, per germline. CDR3 size: 15 residues. CDR3 sequence: CASSYGSGGQETQYF. The CDR3 nucleotides are TGTGCCAGCAGTTATGGTAGCGGGGGCCAAGAGACCCAGTACTTC.